A single sample gave rise to the 31 T cell receptor beta chains below, sequenced in a study of T cells in Graves' hyperthyroidism and ophthalmopathy. RNA transcripts gave rise to amplified TCR beta CDR3 regions. The HTBI primer set drove a first-round RT-PCR of the TCR CDR3. TCRdb re-derived calls from the multiplex PCR reads in MiXCR, one entry per CDR3 protein. The table lists more than 500,000 distinct CDR3 sequences, more than 15% of them singletons. The material sequenced was blood. The source of these receptors is a woman younger than 45 with Graves' ophthalmopathy.

The table lists this clonotype with many counts. V gene TRBV9 combines with J gene TRBJ1-4, with 7 positions matching TRBD1. V shed 0 bases, J shed 8 bases, and the junction held 19 bases outside the gene matches. This CDR3 comprises 19 residues. Germline V gene sequence: CDR1 SGDLS, CDR2 YYNGEE. CDR3 in DNA: TGTGCCAGCAGCGTAGCCCCTTTGGACAGGTACCGAACGGAGGAAAAACTGTTTTTT. Its protein product is CASSVAPLDRYRTEEKLFF.

The chain carries TRBV29-1 and TRBJ1-2, with 7 bases lining up with TRBD1. V was clipped by 7 bases and J by 10 bases; unmatched bases: 12. CDR1 SQVTM and CDR2 ANQGSEA come from the germline V gene. There are 12 residues in the CDR3. The CDR3 coding sequence is TGCAGCGCCCAATCGGGACAGTATTACTACACCTTC. Its translation is CSAQSGQYYYTF.

About this clonotype itself: A read error is possible here, since a much larger clone lies one base away. V is TRBV6-1 and J is TRBJ1-1; D is perhaps TRBD1 (5 bases). Germline CDR1 reads MNHNS; CDR2 reads SASEGT. The CDR3 extends over 14 amino acids. In DNA form, the CDR3 reads TGTGCCAGCAACAGACAGATCATGAACACTGAAGCTCTCTTT. Protein: CASNRQIMNTEALF.

This clonotype has at least ten counts. The rearrangement joins TRBV28 to TRBJ2-7, with 7 bases fitting TRBD2. The CDR3 loop spans 13 amino acids. CDR1 is MDHEN and CDR2 is SYDVKM in the germline V gene. V shed 7 bases and J 1 base; nucleotides not matched to a gene: 4. The CDR3: CASTLAVSYEQYF. CDR3 bases: TGTGCCAGCACCCTAGCGGTATCCTACGAGCAGTACTTC.

This clonotype has only a few counts. The chain is built from TRBV7-8 and TRBJ1-1; weak D call: TRBD1 (6 bases). V lost 7 bases to trimming and J lost 1 base, with 22 bases between them. Per germline, CDR1 SGHVS and CDR2 FQNEAQ. The CDR3 contains 17 residues. The CDR3 DNA is TGTGCCAGCACCCAGCGGAGGATAGTGGACAGGAACACTGAAGCTTTCTTT. Protein: CASTQRRIVDRNTEAFF.

The chain has TRBV6-1 and TRBJ1-4; the match to TRBD1 covers 8 bases. The germline CDR1 and CDR2 sequences are MNHNS and SASEGT. The CDR3 runs to 13 residues. V lost 6 bases and J lost 8; bases outside the gene matches: 5. The CDR3 sequence: CASSLDRGEKLFF. The CDR3 region has the DNA TGTGCCAGCAGCCTAGACAGGGGCGAAAAACTGTTTTTT.

This clonotype was counted ten times or more. The CDR3 sequence: CASSTLRDIDAYEQYF. The CDR3 DNA reads TGTGCCAGCAGCACACTCCGGGACATCGATGCCTACGAGCAGTACTTC. The gene calls are TRBV11-2 and TRBJ2-7; perhaps TRBD1 as D (6 bases). Looked up from germline, CDR1 is SGHAT and CDR2 is FQNNGV. The CDR3 totals 16 residues. The ends were cut back, 5 bases at V and 2 bases at J, with 19 bases in the middle.

This clonotype showed up many times. J is TRBJ1-1 and V is TRBV4-3, with a tentative D call TRBD1 (6 bases). Trimming removed 3 bases from V and 5 bases from J, with 10 bases in between. The CDR3 has 13 residues. Germline lookup yields CDR1 LGHNA and CDR2 YSLEER. The CDR3 protein is CASSHQGNTEAFF. The CDR3, as DNA: TGCGCCAGCAGCCATCAGGGGAATACTGAAGCTTTCTTT.

This clonotype was observed a handful of times. This chain connects TRBV27 to TRBJ2-7, with TRBD1 identical over 8 bases. Germline trimming cut 6 bases from V and 5 bases from J; bases unmatched to any gene: 6. The CDR3 totals 13 residues. Per germline, CDR1 MNHEY and CDR2 SMNVEV (reference sequence). The CDR3 nucleotides read TGTGCCAGCAGAGACAGGGGTTACCACGAGCAGTACTTC. It codes for CASRDRGYHEQYF.

The chain joins TRBV25-1 to TRBJ2-3, with 7 nucleotides matching TRBD1. This CDR3 is 15 amino acids long. Germline CDR1 is MGHDK and CDR2 is SYGVNS. V shed 1 base and J 3 bases; nucleotides not matched to a gene: 4. In DNA form, the CDR3 reads TGTGCCAGCAGTGAATGGTCAGGGGGTACAGATACGCAGTATTTT. The encoded protein is CASSEWSGGTDTQYF.

The chain joins TRBV14 to TRBJ2-3; 7 nucleotides agree with TRBD2. The CDR3 totals 18 residues. Germline-derived CDR1 and CDR2 are SGHDN and FVKESK. V was pared by 4 bases and J by 2 bases, with 15 bases of the junction left unmatched. The CDR3 nucleotides are TGTGCCAGCAGCCGAGAACCTCGGGACTATTGGGCCACAGATACGCAGTATTTT. Protein product: CASSREPRDYWATDTQYF.

The CDR3 DNA is TGTGCCAGCGGGACAAGCTCTGACTCCTACAATGAGCAGTTCTTC. Translation gives CASGTSSDSYNEQFF. The chain employs TRBV7-3 and TRBJ2-1; possible D gene TRBD1, 6 bases. The CDR3 totals 15 residues. The ends were cut back, 8 bases at V and 0 bases at J, with 14 bases in the middle. In germline, CDR1 is SGHTA, CDR2 FQGTGA.

V and J are TRBV12-3 or TRBV12-4 and TRBJ2-1; D remains unclear. This CDR3 is built from 14 residues. V lost 7 bases and J 0 bases, leaving 10 bases between the germline ends. The CDR3 nucleotides are TGTGCCAGCACCGTGGAGAGCTCCTACAATGAGCAGTTCTTC. Amino acid sequence: CASTVESSYNEQFF.

This clonotype was detected ten times or more. The chain is built from TRBV12-3 or TRBV12-4 and TRBJ1-4, with 9 positions matching TRBD1. The CDR3 length is 15 residues. The trim removed 5 bases at V and 0 bases at J, leaving 1 base unmatched. The CDR3 is CASSRTGATNEKLFF. The DNA for the CDR3 is TGTGCCAGCAGTCGGACAGGGGCAACTAATGAAAAACTGTTTTTT.

In this sample, this clonotype turned up a few times. The chain uses TRBV20-1 and TRBJ2-5; D is possibly TRBD2 (5 bases). In germline, CDR1 is DFQATT, CDR2 SNEGSKA (reference sequence). The CDR3 spans 14 residues. V was shortened by 4 bases and J by 0 bases, with 12 bases between the two germline ends. This chain's CDR3 is CSATLLEDQETQYF. The CDR3 DNA is TGCAGTGCTACCTTACTAGAAGACCAAGAGACCCAGTACTTC.

This clonotype has at least ten counts. The chain combines TRBV11-3 with TRBJ2-1; D is unclear. Germline CDR1 and CDR2: SGHNT and YENEEA. The CDR3 has 15 amino acids. The V end lost 5 bases, the J end lost 5 bases, and 16 bases lay between the germline ends. CDR3 amino acids: CASSKRRFQNNEQFF. The CDR3 nucleotides are TGTGCCAGCAGCAAGAGAAGGTTTCAAAACAATGAGCAGTTCTTC.

This clonotype was detected ten times or more. The rearrangement links TRBV7-2 to TRBJ2-7, with 7 positions matching TRBD2. This CDR3 is built from 15 residues. Germline values: CDR1 SGHTA, CDR2 FQGNSA. Germline trimming cut 4 bases from V and 3 bases from J; bases unmatched to any gene: 9. The CDR3 sequence: CASSSPVASGYEQYF. Here the CDR3 DNA reads TGTGCCAGCAGCTCCCCAGTCGCTAGCGGCTACGAGCAGTACTTC. The full variable domain, in which reference TRBV7-2 and TRBJ2-7 provide the parts outside the CDR3, is GAGVSQSPSNKVTEKGKDVELRCDPISGHTALYWYRQSLGQGLEFLIYFQGNSAPDKSGLPSDRFSAERTGGSVSTLTIQRTQQEDSAVYLCASSSPVASGYEQYFGPGTRLTVT.

J is TRBJ1-4 and V is TRBV6-2 or TRBV6-3; possible D gene TRBD1, 6 bases. V lost 7 bases to trimming and J lost 6 bases, with 15 bases between them. Germline V gene data show CDR1 as MNHEY and CDR2 as SVGEGT. The CDR3 contains 14 residues. CDR3 DNA sequence: TGTGCCAGCACCTGGGCAGGGGAAGATGAAAAACTGTTTTTT. This sequence encodes CASTWAGEDEKLFF.

This clonotype has a count of ten or more. CDR3 sequence reads: CASSLASGGQPQHF. The CDR3 coding sequence is TGTGCCAGCAGTTTAGCCTCGGGCGGTCAGCCCCAGCATTTT. V and J are TRBV12-3 or TRBV12-4 and TRBJ1-5; D remains ambiguous. The CDR3 is 14 amino acids. The V end was cut by 0 bases, the J end by 6 bases, with 9 bases between.

The chain links TRBV5-4 to TRBJ2-7, with 9 bases fitting TRBD1. The CDR3 is made up of 16 amino acids. Germline lookup yields CDR1 SGHNT and CDR2 YYREEE (reference sequence). Trimming took 0 bases from V and 5 from J; bases not matched to a gene: 9. The CDR3, as DNA: TGTGCCAGCAGCTTGGTTACGGGACAGGGTCCCCACGAGCAGTACTTC. It translates to CASSLVTGQGPHEQYF.

This clonotype was counted many times. The CDR3 DNA reads TGTGCCACCAGTGAGAGGGACGAAGCTTTCTTT. This gives the protein CATSERDEAFF. The genes are TRBV24-1 and TRBJ1-1, with a weak D call TRBD1 (5 bases). CDR3 length equals 11 residues. Trimming took off 4 bases at V and 8 bases at J, with 7 bases between the two ends. CDR1 and CDR2 from the germline V gene are KGHDR and SFDVKD.

The rearrangement links TRBV28 to TRBJ1-3; no definite D call. The CDR3 loop spans 15 amino acids. The germline gives CDR1 MDHEN, CDR2 SYDVKM. The V end lost 5 bases, the J end lost 5 bases, and 16 bases lay between the germline ends. CDR3 amino acids: CASSPGGAGRNTIYF. CDR3 nucleotide sequence: TGTGCCAGCAGTCCCGGTGGCGCAGGAAGAAACACCATATATTTT.

This clonotype was seen a few times. CDR3 DNA: TGTGCCAGCAGTGAAAGGCTAGCGGGAGGCTCAGATACGCAGTATTTT. Residues: CASSERLAGGSDTQYF. The chain is built from TRBV6-1 and TRBJ2-3; 11 bases fit TRBD2. The CDR3 sequence is 16 residues long. The trim removed 2 bases at V and 4 bases at J, leaving 5 bases unmatched. Germline CDR1 and CDR2: MNHNS and SASEGT.

This clonotype was detected a few times. The chain couples TRBV6-1 to TRBJ2-3; 15 nucleotides align to TRBD2. The CDR3 has 16 residues. Germline V gene sequence: CDR1 MNHNS, CDR2 SASEGT. V gave up 6 bases and J gave up 9 bases; unmatched junction bases: 10. CDR3: CASSPSGLAGGGTQYF. In DNA form, the CDR3 reads TGTGCCAGCAGCCCCTCCGGACTAGCGGGAGGGGGCACGCAGTATTTT.

The rearrangement uses TRBV6-2 or TRBV6-3 and TRBJ1-3; D uncertain. V was clipped by 4 bases and J by 0 bases, with 7 bases between them. Germline V gives CDR1 MNHEY, CDR2 SVGEGT. This CDR3 region has 14 residues. As DNA, the CDR3 is TGTGCCAGCAGTTCCCCAGCCTCTGGAAACACCATATATTTT. Translating it yields CASSSPASGNTIYF.

In its sample, this clonotype was seen many times. V gene TRBV12-3 or TRBV12-4 combines with J gene TRBJ2-7; TRBD1 aligns across 9 bases. The V and J ends lost 3 bases and 3 bases, in that order; junction bases with no gene match: 3. CDR3 length equals 14 residues. The CDR3 is CASSFGDRDYEQYF. As DNA, the CDR3 is TGTGCCAGCAGTTTTGGGGACAGGGACTACGAGCAGTACTTC.

This clonotype was recorded at least ten times. This chain connects TRBV30 to TRBJ1-2; D call uncertain. The V gene lost 4 bases and the J gene lost 8 bases, with 17 bases spanning the gap. CDR3 length equals 13 residues. Germline V CDR1 and CDR2: GTSNPN, SVGIG (reference sequence). The DNA of the CDR3 is TGTGCCTGGACCCATATCCCTGGGTCAGGCTACACCTTC. This codes for CAWTHIPGSGYTF.

Comments on this clonotype: This sequence may be a read error, since a much larger clone differs from it by one base. The chain employs TRBV18 and TRBJ2-2; 9 nucleotides agree with TRBD1. The CDR3 covers 14 residues. Germline V CDR1 and CDR2: KGHSH, LQKENI. This CDR3 reads CASSRGQGTGELLF. The CDR3 DNA follows: TGTGCCAGCTCACGTGGACAGGGGACCGGGGAGCTGCTTTTT.

The CDR3 region has the DNA TGCGCCAGCAGCCATGGCCTAGCGGGTAAAGGTGAGCAGTTCTTC. Residues: CASSHGLAGKGEQFF. J is TRBJ2-1 and V is TRBV4-1; 8 nucleotides match TRBD2. The CDR3 length is 15 residues. CDR1 is MGHRA and CDR2 is YSYEKL in the germline V gene. Trimming removed 3 bases from V and 9 bases from J; junction bases left unmatched: 10.

The chain recombines TRBV4-1 with TRBJ2-1; D may be TRBD1 (5 bases). The CDR3 loop spans 15 amino acids. V lost 4 bases and J 7 bases, leaving 17 bases between the germline ends. Per germline, CDR1 MGHRA and CDR2 YSYEKL. The CDR3 region is CASSRGVGPVNEQFF. In DNA form, the CDR3 reads TGCGCCAGCAGCCGGGGCGTGGGGCCCGTTAATGAGCAGTTCTTC.

Ten or more counts support this clonotype. The chain links TRBV11-2 to TRBJ1-1; no reliable D call. Trimming shortened V by 1 base and J by 4 bases, and 13 bases separated the two germline ends. Germline CDR1 reads SGHAT; CDR2 reads FQNNGV. The CDR3 covers 15 residues. CDR3 nucleotide sequence: TGTGCCAGCAGCTTAGCAGTGCCACCGTCCACTGAAGCTTTCTTT. This translates into CASSLAVPPSTEAFF.